This T cell receptor beta chain stems from a study of radiotherapy plus CTLA-4 blockade in lung cancer. V gave up 4 bases and J gave up 2 bases, with 12 bases separating them. This CDR3 is 14 amino acids long. Germline loops: CDR1 SGHRS, CDR2 YFSETQ. Generated by immunoSEQ multiplex PCR, the TCRdb table keeps only in-frame clones and is missing some. Here the sample spans 23,000 or so clones, 65% to 85% being singletons. Receiving focal radiation plus CTLA-4 blockade with ipilimumab were patients who had chemo-refractory metastatic non-small-cell lung cancer. Findings of the study overall: TCR clones of tumor origin grew in blood after radiotherapy plus ipilimumab.

Only one count was recorded for this clone. The target antigen is unknown. V is TRBV5-1 and J is TRBJ2-5; no definite D call. The TCR originated in a human donor with non-small cell lung cancer who had stable disease on radiotherapy plus ipilimumab. The sequences come from peripheral blood, collected from a patient treated with radiotherapy plus ipilimumab. The CDR3 DNA sequence: TGCGCCAGCAGCATGGGCTTAGGGCAAGAGACCCAGTACTTC. It specifies CASSMGLGQETQYF. The full variable domain, completed using reference TRBV5-1 and TRBJ2-5, is KAGVTQTPRYLIKTRGQQVTLSCSPISGHRSVSWYQQTPGQGLQFLFEYFSETQRNKGNFPGRFSGRQFSNSRSEMNVSTLELGDSALYLCASSMGLGQETQYFGPGTRLLVL.